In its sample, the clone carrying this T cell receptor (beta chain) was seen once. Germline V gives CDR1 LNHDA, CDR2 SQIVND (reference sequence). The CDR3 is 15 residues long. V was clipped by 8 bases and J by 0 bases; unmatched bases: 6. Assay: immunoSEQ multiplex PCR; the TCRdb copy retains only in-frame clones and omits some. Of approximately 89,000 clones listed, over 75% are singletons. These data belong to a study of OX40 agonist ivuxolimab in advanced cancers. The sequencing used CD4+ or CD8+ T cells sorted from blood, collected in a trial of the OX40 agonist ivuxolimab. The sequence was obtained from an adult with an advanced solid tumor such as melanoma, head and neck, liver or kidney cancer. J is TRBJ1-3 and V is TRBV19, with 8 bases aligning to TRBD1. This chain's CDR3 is CASRQGSTSGNTIYF. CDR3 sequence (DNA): TGTGCCAGTCGACAGGGGTCTACCTCTGGAAACACCATATATTTT.